A single sample is the source of the 3 T cell receptor beta chains below, sequenced in a study of T cells after yellow fever vaccination. TCRdb re-called the 5' RACE reads through MiXCR, storing one row per CDR3 protein. The table has about 340,000 distinct CDR3 sequences, approximately 9% seen once. Sequenced here: PBMCs, sampled on the day of the first yellow fever vaccination. These receptors all come from a man aged 18 to 29 who received the YFV17D yellow fever vaccine.

The genes are TRBV6-1 and TRBJ1-2; tentative D call: TRBD1 (6 bases). This CDR3 has 12 residues. CDR1 is MNHNS, CDR2 SASEGT, per germline. Trimming took off 8 bases at V and 4 bases at J, with 11 bases between the two ends. The CDR3 reads CASATGTYGYTF. Here the CDR3 DNA reads TGTGCCAGCGCCACAGGGACCTATGGCTACACCTTC.

This chain connects TRBV18 to TRBJ1-1, with TRBD1 matching over 7 bases. The length of the CDR3 is 15 residues. J lost 4 bases, V lost 4 bases, and 9 bases had no gene match. Germline CDR1 KGHSH, CDR2 LQKENI. The CDR3: CASSQRDSGGTEAFF. The CDR3 bases are TGTGCCAGCTCACAAAGGGACAGTGGAGGCACTGAAGCTTTCTTT.

This rearrangement joins TRBV6-5 to TRBJ1-1; the match to TRBD1 covers 7 bases. The germline gives CDR1 MNHEY, CDR2 SVGAGI. This CDR3 region has 15 residues. Trimming cost V 2 bases and J 1 base; bases outside gene matches: 4. CDR3 amino acids: CASSYTGASNTEAFF. DNA for the CDR3: TGTGCCAGCAGTTACACAGGGGCCTCGAACACTGAAGCTTTCTTT.